This T cell receptor beta chain was identified in a study of T cells in Graves' hyperthyroidism and ophthalmopathy. Study conclusions and caveats: Prediction of ophthalmopathy progression came a median 6.5 months pre-onset.

Graves' hyperthyroidism qualified as stable when ophthalmopathy did not progress within 18 months. Orbital computed tomography and thyroid ultrasound, together with serum TRAb and thyroxine and clinical symptoms, were used for diagnoses. Many counts were recorded for this clonotype. Its target is not known. TCR beta CDR3 region amplification was performed from RNA transcripts. The TCR CDR3 was amplified in a first-round RT-PCR using the HTBI primer set. MiXCR, applied by TCRdb to the multiplex PCR reads, yields one record per CDR3 protein. The repertoire holds roughly 380,000 distinct CDR3 sequences, over 11% seen once, with approximately 11% in the top ten. This receptor was taken from a woman in her sixties or seventies with Graves' hyperthyroidism. The sequenced sample consisted of blood.

CDR3 sequence (DNA): TGTGCCAGCGGGGGAGGCGGGTACGAGCAGTACTTC. Its protein is CASGGGGYEQYF. V and J are TRBV3-1 and TRBJ2-7; D possibly corresponds to TRBD2 (6 bases). The CDR3 extends over 12 amino acids. Trimming left V 8 bases short and J 4 bases short, with 12 bases between. Germline assignment: CDR1 LGHDT and CDR2 YNNKEL (reference sequence).